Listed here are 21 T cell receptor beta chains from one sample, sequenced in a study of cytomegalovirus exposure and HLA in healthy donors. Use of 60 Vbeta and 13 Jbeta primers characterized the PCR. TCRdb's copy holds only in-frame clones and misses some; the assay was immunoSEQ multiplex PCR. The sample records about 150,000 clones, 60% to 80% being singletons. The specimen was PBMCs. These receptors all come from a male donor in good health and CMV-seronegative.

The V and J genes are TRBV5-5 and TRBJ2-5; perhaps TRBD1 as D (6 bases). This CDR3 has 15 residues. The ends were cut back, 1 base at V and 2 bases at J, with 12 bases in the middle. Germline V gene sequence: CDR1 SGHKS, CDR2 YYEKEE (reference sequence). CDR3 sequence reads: CASSLIPGAQETQYF. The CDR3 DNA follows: TGTGCCAGCAGCTTGATTCCAGGGGCTCAAGAGACCCAGTACTTC.

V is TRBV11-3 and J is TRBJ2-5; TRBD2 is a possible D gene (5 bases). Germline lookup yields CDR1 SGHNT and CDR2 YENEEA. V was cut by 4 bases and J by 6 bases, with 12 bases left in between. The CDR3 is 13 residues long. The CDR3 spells CASSWDSEQTQYF. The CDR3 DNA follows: TGTGCCAGCAGCTGGGATAGCGAGCAGACCCAGTACTTC.

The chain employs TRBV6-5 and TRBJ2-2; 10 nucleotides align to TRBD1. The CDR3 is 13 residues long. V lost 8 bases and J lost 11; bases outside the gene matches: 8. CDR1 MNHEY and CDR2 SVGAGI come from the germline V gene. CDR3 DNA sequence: TGTGCCAGCCGACAGGGGGCATTGGAAGAGCTGTTTTTT. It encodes CASRQGALEELFF.

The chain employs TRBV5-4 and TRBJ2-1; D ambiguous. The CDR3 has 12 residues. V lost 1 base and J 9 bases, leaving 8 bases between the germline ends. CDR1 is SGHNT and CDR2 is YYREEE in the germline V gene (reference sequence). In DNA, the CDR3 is TGTGCCAGCAGCTTGTTAGTGAGTGAGCAGTTCTTC. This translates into CASSLLVSEQFF.

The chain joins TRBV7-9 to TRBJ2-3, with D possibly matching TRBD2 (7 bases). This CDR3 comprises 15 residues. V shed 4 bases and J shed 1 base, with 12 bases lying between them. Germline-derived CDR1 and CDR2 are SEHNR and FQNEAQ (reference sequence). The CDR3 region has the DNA TGTGCCAGCAGCTGGCGGGGGCGAGGCACAGATACGCAGTATTTT. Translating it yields CASSWRGRGTDTQYF.

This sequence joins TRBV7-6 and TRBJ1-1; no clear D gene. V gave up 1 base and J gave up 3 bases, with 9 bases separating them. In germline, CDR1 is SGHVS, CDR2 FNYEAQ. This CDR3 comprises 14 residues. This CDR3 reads CASSLVGPDTEAFF. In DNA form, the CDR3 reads TGTGCCAGCAGCTTAGTTGGGCCGGACACTGAAGCTTTCTTT.

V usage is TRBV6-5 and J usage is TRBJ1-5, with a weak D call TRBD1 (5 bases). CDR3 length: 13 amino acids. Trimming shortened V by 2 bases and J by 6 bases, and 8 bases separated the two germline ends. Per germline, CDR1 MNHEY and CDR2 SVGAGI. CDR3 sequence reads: CASSYGGTQPQHF. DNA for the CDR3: TGTGCCAGCAGTTACGGCGGGACTCAGCCCCAGCATTTT.

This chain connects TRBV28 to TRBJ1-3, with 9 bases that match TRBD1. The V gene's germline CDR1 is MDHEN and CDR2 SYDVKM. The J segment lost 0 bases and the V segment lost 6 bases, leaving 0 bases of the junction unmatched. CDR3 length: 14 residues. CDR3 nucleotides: TGTGCCAGCAGGACAGGGGGCTCTGGAAACACCATATATTTT. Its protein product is CASRTGGSGNTIYF.

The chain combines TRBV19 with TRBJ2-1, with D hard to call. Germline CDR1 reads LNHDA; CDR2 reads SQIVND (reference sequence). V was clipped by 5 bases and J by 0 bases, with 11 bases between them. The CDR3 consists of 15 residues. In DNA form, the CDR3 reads TGTGCCAGTAGTGCGCTATCCAACTCCTACAATGAGCAGTTCTTC. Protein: CASSALSNSYNEQFF.

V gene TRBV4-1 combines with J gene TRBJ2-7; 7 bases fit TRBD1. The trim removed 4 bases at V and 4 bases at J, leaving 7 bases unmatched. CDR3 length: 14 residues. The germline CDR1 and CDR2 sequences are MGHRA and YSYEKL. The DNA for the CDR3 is TGCGCCAGCAGCCTTTCCGACAGGGTATACGAGCAGTACTTC. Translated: CASSLSDRVYEQYF.

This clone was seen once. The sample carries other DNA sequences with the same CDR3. CDR3 DNA: TGTGCCAGTAGATACACGGGGGGCCGAGGGGAGACCCAGTACTTC. It is translated as CASRYTGGRGETQYF. The rearrangement links TRBV19 to TRBJ2-5; D perhaps matches TRBD2 (7 bases). This CDR3 contains 15 residues. V was cut by 6 bases and J by 5 bases, with 19 bases left in between. Germline CDR1 LNHDA, CDR2 SQIVND (reference sequence). Full variable domain (remainder filled in from reference TRBV19 and TRBJ2-5): DGGITQSPKYLFRKEGQNVTLSCEQNLNHDAMYWYRQDPGQGLRLIYYSQIVNDFQKGDIAEGYSVSREKKESFPLTVTSAQKNPTAFYLCASRYTGGRGETQYFGPGTRLLVL.

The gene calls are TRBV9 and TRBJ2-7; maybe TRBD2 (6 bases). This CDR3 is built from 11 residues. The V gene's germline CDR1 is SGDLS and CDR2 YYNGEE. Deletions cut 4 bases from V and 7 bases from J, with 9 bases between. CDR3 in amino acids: CASSPAGEQYF. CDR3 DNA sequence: TGTGCCAGCAGCCCCGCGGGGGAGCAGTACTTC. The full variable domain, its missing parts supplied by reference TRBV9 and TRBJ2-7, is DSGVTQTPKHLITATGQRVTLRCSPRSGDLSVYWYQQSLDQGLQFLIQYYNGEERAKGNILERFSAQQFPDLHSELNLSSLELGDSALYFCASSPAGEQYFGPGTRLTVT.

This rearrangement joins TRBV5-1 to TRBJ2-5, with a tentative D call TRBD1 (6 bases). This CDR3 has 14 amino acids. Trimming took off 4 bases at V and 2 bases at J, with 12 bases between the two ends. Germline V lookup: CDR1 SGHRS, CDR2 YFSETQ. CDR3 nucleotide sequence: TGCGCCAGCAGCCAAGCAGGGGTTCAAGAGACCCAGTACTTC. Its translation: CASSQAGVQETQYF.

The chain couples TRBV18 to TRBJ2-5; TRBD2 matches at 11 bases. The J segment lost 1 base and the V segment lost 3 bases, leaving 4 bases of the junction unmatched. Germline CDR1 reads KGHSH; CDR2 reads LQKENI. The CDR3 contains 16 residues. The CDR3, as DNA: TGTGCCAGCTCACCTCGGACTAGCGGGTTCCAAGAGACCCAGTACTTC. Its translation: CASSPRTSGFQETQYF. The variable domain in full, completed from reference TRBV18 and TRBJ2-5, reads NAGVMQNPRHLVRRRGQEARLRCSPMKGHSHVYWYRQLPEEGLKFMVYLQKENIIDESGMPKERFSAEFPKEGPSILRIQQVVRGDSAAYFCASSPRTSGFQETQYFGPGTRLLVL.

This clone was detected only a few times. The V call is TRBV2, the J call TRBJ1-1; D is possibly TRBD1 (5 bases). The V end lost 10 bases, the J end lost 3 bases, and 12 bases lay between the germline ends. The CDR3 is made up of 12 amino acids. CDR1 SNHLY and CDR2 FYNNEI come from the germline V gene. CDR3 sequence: CAITREDTEAFF. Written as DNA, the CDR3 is TGTGCCATAACCAGGGAGGACACTGAAGCTTTCTTT.

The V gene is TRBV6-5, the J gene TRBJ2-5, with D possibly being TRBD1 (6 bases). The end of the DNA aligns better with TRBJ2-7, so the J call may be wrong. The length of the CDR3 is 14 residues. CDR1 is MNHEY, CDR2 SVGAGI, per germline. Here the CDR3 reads CASSATGTSYEQYF. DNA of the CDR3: TGTGCCAGCAGTGCGACCGGGACATCCTACGAGCAGTACTTC.

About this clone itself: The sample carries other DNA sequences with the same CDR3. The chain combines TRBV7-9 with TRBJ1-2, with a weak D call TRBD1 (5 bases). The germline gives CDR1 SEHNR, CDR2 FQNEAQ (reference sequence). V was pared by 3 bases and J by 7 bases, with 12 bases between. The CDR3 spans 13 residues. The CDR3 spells CASSLKGQGGYTF. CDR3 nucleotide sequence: TGTGCCAGCAGCTTGAAGGGTCAGGGTGGCTACACCTTC.

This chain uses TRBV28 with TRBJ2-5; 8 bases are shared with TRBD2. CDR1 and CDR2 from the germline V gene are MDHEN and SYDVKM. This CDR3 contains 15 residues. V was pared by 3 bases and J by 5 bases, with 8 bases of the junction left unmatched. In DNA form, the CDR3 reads TGTGCCAGCAGTTTCCCGGGAGGGCGAGGGGAGACCCAGTACTTC. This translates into CASSFPGGRGETQYF.

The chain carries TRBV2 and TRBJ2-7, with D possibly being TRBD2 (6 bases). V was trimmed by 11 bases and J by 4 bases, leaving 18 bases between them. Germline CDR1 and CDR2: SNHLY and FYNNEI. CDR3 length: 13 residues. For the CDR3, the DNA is TGTGCCGCGGGGCAGGGCCGGTCGTACGAGCAGTACTTC. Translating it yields CAAGQGRSYEQYF.

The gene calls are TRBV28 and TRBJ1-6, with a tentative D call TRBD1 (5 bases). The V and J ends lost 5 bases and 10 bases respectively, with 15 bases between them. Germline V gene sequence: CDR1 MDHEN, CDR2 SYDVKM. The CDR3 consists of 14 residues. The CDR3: CASSLRGAGSPLHF. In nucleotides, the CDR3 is TGTGCCAGCAGTCTTCGGGGCGCGGGGTCACCCCTCCACTTT.

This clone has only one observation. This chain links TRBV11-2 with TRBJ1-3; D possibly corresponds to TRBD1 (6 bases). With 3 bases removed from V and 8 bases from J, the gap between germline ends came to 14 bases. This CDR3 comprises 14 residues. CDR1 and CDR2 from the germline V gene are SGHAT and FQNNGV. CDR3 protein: CASSLGQPKDTIYF. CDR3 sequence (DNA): TGTGCCAGCAGCTTGGGACAACCAAAAGACACCATATATTTT.